The clone carrying this T cell receptor (beta chain) was seen a handful of times. What it binds is not known. V shed 4 bases and J 5 bases; nucleotides not matched to a gene: 7. Per germline, CDR1 MGHRA and CDR2 YSYEKL. The CDR3 is made up of 17 amino acids. The data derive from a study of cytomegalovirus exposure and HLA in healthy donors. The PCR had 60 Vbeta and 13 Jbeta primers. Libraries were prepared by immunoSEQ multiplex PCR; TCRdb keeps only in-frame clonotypes and omits some of them. The sample includes 150,000 to 200,000 clones, approximately 71% seen only once; the top ten take approximately 10%. Notes on the study in general: Data from an earlier analysis indicated that most TCR beta V segments were productive either about 87% or about 30% of the time.

Sequencing was done on a sample of PBMCs. The TCR originated in a young man in good health and CMV-seropositive. The V call is TRBV4-1, the J call TRBJ2-5, with 16 bases aligning to TRBD2. The CDR3 here is CASSPGTSGRGGETQYF. The DNA for the CDR3 is TGCGCCAGCAGCCCCGGGACTAGCGGGAGGGGGGGGGAGACCCAGTACTTC.